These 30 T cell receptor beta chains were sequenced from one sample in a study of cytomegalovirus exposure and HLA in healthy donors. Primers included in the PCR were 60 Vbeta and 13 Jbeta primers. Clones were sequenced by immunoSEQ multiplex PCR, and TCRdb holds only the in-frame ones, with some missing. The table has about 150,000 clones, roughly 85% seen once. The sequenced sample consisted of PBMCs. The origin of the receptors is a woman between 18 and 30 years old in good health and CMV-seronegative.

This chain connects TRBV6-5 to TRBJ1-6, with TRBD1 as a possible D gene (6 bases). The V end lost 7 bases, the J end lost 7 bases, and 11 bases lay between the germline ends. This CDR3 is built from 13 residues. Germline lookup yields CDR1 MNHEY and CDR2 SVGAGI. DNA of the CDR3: TGTGCCAGCATGGGTAGGGGGAATTCACCCCTCCACTTT. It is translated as CASMGRGNSPLHF.

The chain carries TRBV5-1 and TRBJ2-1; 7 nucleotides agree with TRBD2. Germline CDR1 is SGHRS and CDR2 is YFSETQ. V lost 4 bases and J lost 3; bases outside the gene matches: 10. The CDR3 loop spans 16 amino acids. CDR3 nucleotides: TGCGCCAGCAGCCTAGCGGAGTTGCTTAACTACAATGAGCAGTTCTTC. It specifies CASSLAELLNYNEQFF.

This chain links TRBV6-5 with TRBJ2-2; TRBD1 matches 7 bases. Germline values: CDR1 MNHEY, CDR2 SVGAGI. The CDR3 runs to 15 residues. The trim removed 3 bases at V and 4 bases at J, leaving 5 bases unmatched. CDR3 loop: CASSYVAGGTGELFF. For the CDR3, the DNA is TGTGCCAGCAGTTATGTGGCAGGGGGCACCGGGGAGCTGTTTTTT.

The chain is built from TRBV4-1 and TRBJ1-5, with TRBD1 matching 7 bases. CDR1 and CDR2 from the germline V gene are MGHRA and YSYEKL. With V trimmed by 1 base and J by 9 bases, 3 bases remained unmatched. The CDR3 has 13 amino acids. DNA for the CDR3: TGCGCCAGCAGCCAAGGCGCAGGGGGGCCCCAGCATTTT. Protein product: CASSQGAGGPQHF.

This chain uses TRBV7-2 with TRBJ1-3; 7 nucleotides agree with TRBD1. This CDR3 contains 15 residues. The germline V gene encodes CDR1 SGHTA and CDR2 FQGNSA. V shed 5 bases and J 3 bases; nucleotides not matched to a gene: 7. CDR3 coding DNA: TGTGCCAGCAGCCTACAGGGGACCCGTGGAAACACCATATATTTT. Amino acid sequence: CASSLQGTRGNTIYF. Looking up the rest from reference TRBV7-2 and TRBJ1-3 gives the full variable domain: GAGVSQSPSNKVTEKGKDVELRCDPISGHTALYWYRQSLGQGLEFLIYFQGNSAPDKSGLPSDRFSAERTGGSVSTLTIQRTQQEDSAVYLCASSLQGTRGNTIYFGEGSWLTVV.

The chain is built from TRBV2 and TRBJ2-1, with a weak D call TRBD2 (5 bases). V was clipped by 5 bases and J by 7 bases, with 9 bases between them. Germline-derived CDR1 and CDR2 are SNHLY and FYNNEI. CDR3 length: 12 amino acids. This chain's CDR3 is CASSWESNEQFF. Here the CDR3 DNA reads TGTGCCAGCAGTTGGGAGTCTAATGAGCAGTTCTTC.

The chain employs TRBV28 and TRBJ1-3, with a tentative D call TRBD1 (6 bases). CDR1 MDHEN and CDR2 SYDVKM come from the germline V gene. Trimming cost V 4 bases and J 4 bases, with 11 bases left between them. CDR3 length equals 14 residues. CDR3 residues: CASSSPGDGNTIYF. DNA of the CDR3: TGTGCCAGCAGTTCGCCAGGGGACGGAAACACCATATATTTT.

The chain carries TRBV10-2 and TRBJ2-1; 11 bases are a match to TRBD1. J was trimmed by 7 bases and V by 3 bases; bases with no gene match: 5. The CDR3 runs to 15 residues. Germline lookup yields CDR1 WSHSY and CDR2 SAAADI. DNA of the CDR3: TGCGCCAGCAGTGACTCCGGGACAGGGGGGAATGAGCAGTTCTTC. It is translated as CASSDSGTGGNEQFF.

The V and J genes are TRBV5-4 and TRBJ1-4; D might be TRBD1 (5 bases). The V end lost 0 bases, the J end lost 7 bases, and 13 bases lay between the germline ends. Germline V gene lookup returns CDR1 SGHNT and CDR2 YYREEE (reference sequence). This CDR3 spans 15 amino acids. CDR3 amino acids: CASSLAGIYGEKLFF. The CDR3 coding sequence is TGTGCCAGCAGCTTGGCAGGGATCTATGGTGAAAAACTGTTTTTT.

CDR3 DNA sequence: TGTGCCAGCAGTCCCCCTAATCAGCCCCAGCATTTT. Its translation is CASSPPNQPQHF. This chain uses TRBV6-5 with TRBJ1-5; D not resolved. This CDR3 region has 12 residues. The V gene lost 5 bases and the J gene lost 4 bases, with 6 bases spanning the gap. CDR1 MNHEY and CDR2 SVGAGI come from the germline V gene.

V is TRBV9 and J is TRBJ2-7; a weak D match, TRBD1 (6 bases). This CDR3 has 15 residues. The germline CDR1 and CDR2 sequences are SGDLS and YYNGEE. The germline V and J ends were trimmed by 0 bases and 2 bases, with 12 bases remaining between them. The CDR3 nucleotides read TGTGCCAGCAGCGTAGGAGACAGGTCAGCCTACGAGCAGTACTTC. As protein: CASSVGDRSAYEQYF.

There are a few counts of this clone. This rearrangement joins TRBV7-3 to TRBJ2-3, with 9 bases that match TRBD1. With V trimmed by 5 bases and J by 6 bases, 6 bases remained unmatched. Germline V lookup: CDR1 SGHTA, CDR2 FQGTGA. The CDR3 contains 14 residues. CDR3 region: CASSPDRGTDTQYF. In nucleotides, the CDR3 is TGTGCCAGCAGCCCCGACAGGGGGACGGATACGCAGTATTTT.

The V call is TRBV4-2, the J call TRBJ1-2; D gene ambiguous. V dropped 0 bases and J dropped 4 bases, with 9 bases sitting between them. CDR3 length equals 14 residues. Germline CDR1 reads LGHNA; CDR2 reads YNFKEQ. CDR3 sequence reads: CASSQDGRGYGYTF. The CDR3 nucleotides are TGTGCCAGCAGCCAAGATGGGCGGGGCTATGGCTACACCTTC.

The CDR3 nucleotides are TGTGCCAGCAGCCCCGGGACTAGCCTCAAAGCGGACACCGGGGAGCTGTTTTTT. The encoded protein is CASSPGTSLKADTGELFF. The gene calls are TRBV28 and TRBJ2-2; 9 bases agree with TRBD2. Trimming took 6 bases from V and 3 from J; bases not matched to a gene: 14. Germline CDR1 and CDR2: MDHEN and SYDVKM. This CDR3 contains 18 residues.

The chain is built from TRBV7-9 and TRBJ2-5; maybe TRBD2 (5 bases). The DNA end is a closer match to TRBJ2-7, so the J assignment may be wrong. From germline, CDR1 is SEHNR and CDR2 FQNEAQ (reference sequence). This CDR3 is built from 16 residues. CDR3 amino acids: CASSLNSAAASYEQYF. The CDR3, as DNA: TGTGCCAGCAGCTTAAACTCAGCGGCAGCCTCCTACGAGCAGTACTTC.

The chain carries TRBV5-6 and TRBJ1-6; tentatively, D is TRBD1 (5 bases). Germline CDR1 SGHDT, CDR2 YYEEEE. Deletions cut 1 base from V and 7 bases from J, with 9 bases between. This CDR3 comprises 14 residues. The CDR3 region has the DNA TGTGCCAGCAGCTTGCGGGGGATAAATTCACCCCTCCACTTT. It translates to CASSLRGINSPLHF.

CDR3 protein: CASSLDRATNEKLFF. For the CDR3, the DNA is TGTGCCAGTAGCCTCGACAGAGCAACTAATGAAAAACTGTTTTTT. The rearrangement joins TRBV19 to TRBJ1-4, with a weak D call TRBD1 (5 bases). Germline-derived CDR1 and CDR2 are LNHDA and SQIVND (reference sequence). V lost 6 bases and J lost 0, with 11 bases in between. The CDR3 spans 15 residues.

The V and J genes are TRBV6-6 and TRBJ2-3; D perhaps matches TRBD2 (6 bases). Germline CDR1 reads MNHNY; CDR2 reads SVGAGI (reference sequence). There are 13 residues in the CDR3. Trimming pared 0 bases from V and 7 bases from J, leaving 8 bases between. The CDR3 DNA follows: TGTGCCAGCAGTTACTCGGAGGGTCATACGCAGTATTTT. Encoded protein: CASSYSEGHTQYF.

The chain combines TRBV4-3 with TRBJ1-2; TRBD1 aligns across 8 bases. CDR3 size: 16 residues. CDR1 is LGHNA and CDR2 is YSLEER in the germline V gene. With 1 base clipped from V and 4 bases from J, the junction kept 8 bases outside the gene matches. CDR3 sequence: CASSQAAGTGIYGYTF. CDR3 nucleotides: TGCGCCAGCAGCCAAGCCGCCGGGACAGGAATCTATGGCTACACCTTC.

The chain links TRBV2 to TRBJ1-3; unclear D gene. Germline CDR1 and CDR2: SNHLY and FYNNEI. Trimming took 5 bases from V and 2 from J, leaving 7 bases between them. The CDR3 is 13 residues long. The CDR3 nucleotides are TGTGCCAGCAGTCCAAGCCCTGGAAACACCATATATTTT. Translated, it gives CASSPSPGNTIYF.

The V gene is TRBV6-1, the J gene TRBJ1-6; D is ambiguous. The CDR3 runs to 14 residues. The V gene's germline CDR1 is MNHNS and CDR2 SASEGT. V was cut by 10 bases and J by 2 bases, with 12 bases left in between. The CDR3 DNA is TGTGCCATTAGAGGAGGGACCTATAATTCACCCCTCCACTTT. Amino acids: CAIRGGTYNSPLHF.

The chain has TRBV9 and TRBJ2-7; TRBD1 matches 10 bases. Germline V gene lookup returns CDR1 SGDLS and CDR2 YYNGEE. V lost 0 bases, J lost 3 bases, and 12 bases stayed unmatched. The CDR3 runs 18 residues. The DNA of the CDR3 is TGTGCCAGCAGCGTAGGCCTTGGGGGGACAGGGGTGAACTACGAGCAGTACTTC. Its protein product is CASSVGLGGTGVNYEQYF.

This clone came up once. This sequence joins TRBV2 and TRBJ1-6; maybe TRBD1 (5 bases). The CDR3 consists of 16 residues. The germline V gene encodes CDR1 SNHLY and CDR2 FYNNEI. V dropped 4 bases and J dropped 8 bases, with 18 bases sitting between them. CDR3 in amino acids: CASSAYRLLVDSPLHF. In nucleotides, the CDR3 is TGTGCCAGCAGTGCGTACAGGCTTCTCGTGGATTCACCCCTCCACTTT.

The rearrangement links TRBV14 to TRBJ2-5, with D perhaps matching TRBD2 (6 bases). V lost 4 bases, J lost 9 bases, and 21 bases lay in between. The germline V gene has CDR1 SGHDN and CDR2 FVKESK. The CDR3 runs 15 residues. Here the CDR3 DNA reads TGTGCCAGCAGCCGGGGGGTGAAGGGCCCCGGGGCCCAGTACTTC. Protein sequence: CASSRGVKGPGAQYF.

In DNA form, the CDR3 reads TGTGCCAGCAGTTTGAGCGGGAGTACCTACGAGCAGTACTTC. Its translation: CASSLSGSTYEQYF. The chain joins TRBV28 to TRBJ2-7, with TRBD2 matching 8 bases. In germline, CDR1 is MDHEN, CDR2 SYDVKM. V was clipped by 3 bases and J by 2 bases; unmatched bases: 3. This CDR3 has 14 residues.

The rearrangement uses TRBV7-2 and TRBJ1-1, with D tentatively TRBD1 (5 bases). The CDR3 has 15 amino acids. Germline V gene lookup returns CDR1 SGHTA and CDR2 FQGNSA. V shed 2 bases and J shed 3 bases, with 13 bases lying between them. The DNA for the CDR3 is TGTGCCAGCAGCTTATTTTACAGCAGGGACACTGAAGCTTTCTTT. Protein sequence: CASSLFYSRDTEAFF.

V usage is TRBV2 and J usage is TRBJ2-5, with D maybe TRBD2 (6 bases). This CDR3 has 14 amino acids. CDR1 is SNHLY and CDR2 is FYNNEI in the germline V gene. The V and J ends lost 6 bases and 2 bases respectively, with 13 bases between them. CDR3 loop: CASSSGLAQETQYF. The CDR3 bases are TGTGCCAGCAGCTCGGGACTTGCTCAAGAGACCCAGTACTTC.

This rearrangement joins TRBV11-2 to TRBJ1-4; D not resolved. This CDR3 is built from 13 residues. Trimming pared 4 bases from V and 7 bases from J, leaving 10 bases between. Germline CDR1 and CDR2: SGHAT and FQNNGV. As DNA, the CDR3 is TGTGCCAGCAGCTCCTCCGGGTTTGAAAAACTGTTTTTT. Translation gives CASSSSGFEKLFF.

The DNA for the CDR3 is TGTGCCAGTAGTCCCCTGGGAGGGGCTGCTTTCTTT. Translating it yields CASSPLGGAAFF. The V call is TRBV19, the J call TRBJ1-1; perhaps TRBD1 as D (5 bases). Trimming left V 5 bases short and J 11 bases short, with 15 bases between. CDR3 length: 12 amino acids. In germline, CDR1 is LNHDA, CDR2 SQIVND (reference sequence).

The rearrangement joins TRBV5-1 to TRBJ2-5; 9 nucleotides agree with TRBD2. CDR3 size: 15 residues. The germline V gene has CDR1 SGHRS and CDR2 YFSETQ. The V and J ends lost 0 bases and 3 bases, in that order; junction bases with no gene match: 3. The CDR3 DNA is TGCGCCAGCAGCTTGGTGTCTAGCGGGGAAGAGACCCAGTACTTC. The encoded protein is CASSLVSSGEETQYF.